A single sample is the source of the 30 T cell receptor beta chains below, sequenced in a study of blood T cell repertoires in COVID-19. Sequenced by immunoSEQ multiplex PCR; TCRdb stores in-frame clones only, minus some. The data hold some 300,000 clones, with roughly 90% observed a single time. Sequenced: PBMCs or T cells enriched from blood (not recorded which). The source of these receptors is a woman in her 30s who had recovered from COVID-19.

The chain uses TRBV7-8 and TRBJ1-1; 8 bases fit TRBD1. The CDR3 consists of 16 residues. From germline, CDR1 is SGHVS and CDR2 FQNEAQ. With 5 bases clipped from V and 1 base from J, the junction kept 9 bases outside the gene matches. CDR3 region: CASSEDRGPWNTEAFF. CDR3 nucleotides: TGTGCCAGCAGCGAAGACAGGGGACCTTGGAACACTGAAGCTTTCTTT.

The chain combines TRBV9 with TRBJ1-2; the D is unclear. The V and J ends lost 4 bases and 3 bases respectively, with 10 bases between them. In germline, CDR1 is SGDLS, CDR2 YYNGEE. The CDR3 has 13 residues. The CDR3 loop is CASSPDTDYGYTF. In nucleotides, the CDR3 is TGTGCCAGCAGCCCCGACACAGACTATGGCTACACCTTC.

The chain recombines TRBV5-1 with TRBJ2-3; 7 positions agree with TRBD1. CDR3 length: 16 amino acids. V lost 2 bases to trimming and J lost 7 bases; unmatched junction nucleotides: 13. The V gene's germline CDR1 is SGHRS and CDR2 YFSETQ. The CDR3 coding sequence is TGCGCCAGCAGCTTTCTCGTTTCAGGGGGAGAGCATACGCAGTATTTT. Its protein product is CASSFLVSGGEHTQYF.

The rearrangement joins TRBV6-5 to TRBJ1-2, with a weak D call TRBD1 (5 bases). Germline V gene data show CDR1 as MNHEY and CDR2 as SVGAGI. Trimming removed 6 bases from V and 5 bases from J, with 16 bases in between. The CDR3 has 14 residues. The CDR3 region is CASRPSGTMYGYTF. DNA of the CDR3: TGTGCCAGCAGACCAAGCGGGACGATGTATGGCTACACCTTC.

The rearrangement uses TRBV7-9 and TRBJ1-1; tentatively, D is TRBD1 (5 bases). The germline V gene encodes CDR1 SEHNR and CDR2 FQNEAQ (reference sequence). The CDR3 contains 12 residues. V lost 4 bases and J lost 6, with 9 bases in between. In nucleotides, the CDR3 is TGTGCCAGCAGCTCAGAGACAGCTGAAGCTTTCTTT. Encoded protein: CASSSETAEAFF.

The CDR3 is CASSSKSYEQYF. In nucleotides, the CDR3 is TGTGCCAGCAGCTCCAAATCCTACGAGCAGTACTTC. The V gene is TRBV5-4, the J gene TRBJ2-7; D uncertain. Germline loops: CDR1 SGHNT, CDR2 YYREEE (reference sequence). V lost 3 bases, J lost 1 base, and 5 bases lay in between. CDR3 length equals 12 residues.

The J gene is TRBJ2-7, the V gene TRBV16, with no clear D. The CDR3 is made up of 15 amino acids. V lost 0 bases and J lost 4, with 13 bases in between. Germline CDR1 is KGHSY and CDR2 is FQNENV. The CDR3 sequence: CASSQSVEFLYEQYF. DNA of the CDR3: TGTGCCAGCAGCCAATCCGTCGAGTTCCTTTACGAGCAGTACTTC.

This clone showed up just once. In nucleotides, the CDR3 is TGCAGCGCCGGCTGGGGGGCTGGAAACACCATATATTTT. Translation: CSAGWGAGNTIYF. The chain employs TRBV29-1 and TRBJ1-3; possible D gene TRBD1, 5 bases. Looked up from germline, CDR1 is SQVTM and CDR2 is ANQGSEA. There are 13 residues in the CDR3. V was pared by 7 bases and J by 2 bases, with 12 bases between.

The chain carries TRBV6-5 and TRBJ1-6; 8 positions match TRBD1. The V gene's germline CDR1 is MNHEY and CDR2 SVGAGI. There are 14 residues in the CDR3. V gave up 7 bases and J gave up 7 bases; unmatched junction bases: 6. CDR3 protein: CASTPGQGNSPLHF. CDR3 coding DNA: TGTGCCAGCACACCCGGACAGGGAAATTCACCCCTCCACTTT.

The V call is TRBV25-1, the J call TRBJ1-5; 8 nucleotides agree with TRBD1. The germline CDR1 and CDR2 sequences are MGHDK and SYGVNS. V gave up 4 bases and J gave up 0 bases; unmatched junction bases: 5. The CDR3 extends over 16 amino acids. CDR3: CASSVGTGGSNQPQHF. Written as DNA, the CDR3 is TGTGCCAGCAGTGTCGGGACAGGAGGTAGCAATCAGCCCCAGCATTTT.

The chain couples TRBV5-1 to TRBJ1-1, with D perhaps matching TRBD1 (5 bases). The CDR3 runs to 15 residues. CDR1 is SGHRS, CDR2 YFSETQ, per germline. The V end was cut by 2 bases, the J end by 5 bases, with 16 bases between. The CDR3 nucleotides are TGCGCCAGCAGCTTAGGGGTCGTTAAAGGGACTGAAGCTTTCTTT. Residues: CASSLGVVKGTEAFF.

The V gene is TRBV10-3, the J gene TRBJ1-1; D not certain. The CDR3 length is 14 residues. Germline V gene sequence: CDR1 ENHRY, CDR2 SYGVKD. V was clipped by 0 bases and J by 0 bases, with 5 bases between them. The CDR3 bases are TGTGCCATCAGTGAGTCGAGCTTGAACACTGAAGCTTTCTTT. This gives the protein CAISESSLNTEAFF.

This clone is a singleton in its sample. The chain employs TRBV30 and TRBJ1-3; 10 nucleotides line up with TRBD1. Trimming at V came to 5 bases and at J to 0 bases, leaving 7 bases not matched to a gene. CDR3 size: 16 residues. Looked up from germline, CDR1 is GTSNPN and CDR2 is SVGIG (reference sequence). The CDR3 sequence is CAWGHRDRGSGNTIYF. The CDR3 DNA sequence: TGTGCCTGGGGTCACAGGGACAGGGGCTCTGGAAACACCATATATTTT.

V is TRBV30 and J is TRBJ1-5, with 7 bases fitting TRBD1. Per the germline V gene, CDR1 is GTSNPN and CDR2 is SVGIG (reference sequence). The CDR3 is made up of 16 amino acids. The V and J ends lost 2 bases and 1 base, in that order; junction bases with no gene match: 8. The DNA of the CDR3 is TGTGCCTGGAGTACAGAGACAGGGAGGAGCAATCAGCCCCAGCATTTT. As protein: CAWSTETGRSNQPQHF.

This clone was recorded once. The chain employs TRBV19 and TRBJ2-3; D might be TRBD1 (5 bases). Germline V CDR1 and CDR2: LNHDA, SQIVND (reference sequence). There are 14 residues in the CDR3. Trimming removed 3 bases at V and 0 bases at J, with 7 bases between. DNA for the CDR3: TGTGCCAGTAGTATGACAGTTAGCACAGATACGCAGTATTTT. As protein: CASSMTVSTDTQYF.

The CDR3 DNA reads TGTGCCAGCAGCTTAGACCCATATAAGCGGGGGAGGAACACTGAAGCTTTCTTT. Translation gives CASSLDPYKRGRNTEAFF. This chain joins TRBV7-9 and TRBJ1-1, with a tentative D call TRBD1 (5 bases). Trimming removed 1 base at V and 1 base at J, with 19 bases between. The CDR3 totals 18 residues. Germline values: CDR1 SEHNR, CDR2 FQNEAQ (reference sequence).

The V call is TRBV28, the J call TRBJ2-3; D might be TRBD1 (5 bases). The ends were cut back, 6 bases at V and 1 base at J, with 20 bases in the middle. The germline V gene encodes CDR1 MDHEN and CDR2 SYDVKM. The CDR3 has 17 residues. The CDR3 bases are TGTGCCAGCAGGCCGAACGCGGCAGGGTGGGGCACAGATACGCAGTATTTT. This gives the protein CASRPNAAGWGTDTQYF.

This clone came up once. V and J are TRBV6-5 and TRBJ2-5; TRBD1 is a possible D gene (5 bases). From germline, CDR1 is MNHEY and CDR2 SVGAGI. V lost 9 bases to trimming and J lost 3 bases, with 8 bases between them. This CDR3 contains 11 residues. The CDR3: CARRQKETQYF. The CDR3 region has the DNA TGTGCCAGAAGACAGAAAGAGACCCAGTACTTC.

The chain joins TRBV27 to TRBJ2-7, with D possibly matching TRBD2 (6 bases). The CDR3 contains 13 residues. V gave up 0 bases and J gave up 4 bases, with 7 bases separating them. Germline V gene data show CDR1 as MNHEY and CDR2 as SMNVEV (reference sequence). CDR3 in DNA: TGTGCCAGCAGTTTATCCGCGGGATACGAGCAGTACTTC. Its translation is CASSLSAGYEQYF.

Concerning this clone itself: Other nucleotide sequences in the sample specify the same CDR3. The CDR3 DNA is TGTGCCAGCTCACCAGGGACAGGGGGATCCGATACGCAGTATTTT. Residues: CASSPGTGGSDTQYF. The V gene is TRBV18, the J gene TRBJ2-3, with 11 bases identical to TRBD1. Germline V gene sequence: CDR1 KGHSH, CDR2 LQKENI. The V segment lost 2 bases and the J segment 6 bases; nucleotides outside the gene matches: 4. CDR3 length: 15 residues.

The chain carries TRBV19 and TRBJ2-3, with 9 bases lining up with TRBD1. This CDR3 comprises 14 residues. V shed 7 bases, J shed 2 bases, and the junction held 4 bases outside the gene matches. Germline CDR1 is LNHDA and CDR2 is SQIVND (reference sequence). The CDR3 protein is CASKRDRDTDTQYF. The CDR3 DNA is TGTGCCAGTAAACGGGACAGGGACACAGATACGCAGTATTTT.

The V gene is TRBV24-1, the J gene TRBJ2-2; a weak D match, TRBD2 (6 bases). Germline-derived CDR1 and CDR2 are KGHDR and SFDVKD. Trimming cost V 7 bases and J 3 bases, with 11 bases left between them. The CDR3 runs to 14 residues. In DNA form, the CDR3 reads TGTGCCACCAGCAGAGGGGAGGACACCGGGGAGCTGTTTTTT. Translation gives CATSRGEDTGELFF.

This clone occurred once. This sequence joins TRBV28 and TRBJ1-1; tentatively, D is TRBD1 (5 bases). Trimming removed 5 bases from V and 4 bases from J, with 17 bases in between. The CDR3 covers 15 residues. From germline, CDR1 is MDHEN and CDR2 SYDVKM. The CDR3 DNA sequence: TGTGCCAGCAGTGGATTCCGGGCGCAGGGCACTGAAGCTTTCTTT. The encoded protein is CASSGFRAQGTEAFF.

This chain's CDR3 is CASSPKAFLNEQFF. CDR3 coding DNA: TGTGCCAGCTCACCAAAAGCGTTTTTGAATGAGCAGTTCTTC. The chain carries TRBV18 and TRBJ2-1; D gene ambiguous. Germline assignment: CDR1 KGHSH and CDR2 LQKENI. V lost 2 bases to trimming and J lost 7 bases, with 12 bases between them. The CDR3 spans 14 residues.

For the CDR3, the DNA is TGCGCCAGCAGAAGTAATAGCGGGGAGGCCACCGGGGAGCTGTTTTTT. Its protein product is CASRSNSGEATGELFF. The V call is TRBV10-1, the J call TRBJ2-2; 8 bases match TRBD2. Trimming took 6 bases from V and 4 from J; bases not matched to a gene: 10. The CDR3 contains 16 residues. Germline V gene lookup returns CDR1 WNHNN and CDR2 SYGVQD (reference sequence).

This chain joins TRBV2 and TRBJ1-4; D possibly corresponds to TRBD1 (6 bases). The CDR3 sequence is 14 residues long. Per the germline V gene, CDR1 is SNHLY and CDR2 is FYNNEI. V gave up 5 bases and J gave up 8 bases, with 15 bases separating them. The CDR3 DNA sequence: TGTGCCAGCAGTATCAGGGGAATTCAGGAAAAACTGTTTTTT. This encodes CASSIRGIQEKLFF.

The chain links TRBV5-6 to TRBJ2-5; D gene uncertain. CDR1 is SGHDT, CDR2 YYEEEE, per germline. Trimming removed 2 bases at V and 1 base at J, with 9 bases between. There are 14 residues in the CDR3. The CDR3 DNA is TGTGCCAGCAGCTTCCTTACATCCCAAGAGACCCAGTACTTC. Protein sequence: CASSFLTSQETQYF.

This chain links TRBV30 with TRBJ2-7; unclear D gene. The CDR3 totals 16 residues. Germline CDR1 and CDR2: GTSNPN and SVGIG (reference sequence). Trimming took off 1 base at V and 1 base at J, with 17 bases between the two ends. The CDR3 DNA reads as TGTGCCTGGAGTGATCAGACCCAGGTATTATCCTACGAGCAGTACTTC. It codes for CAWSDQTQVLSYEQYF.

This chain uses TRBV3-1 (or the pseudogene TRBV3-2) with TRBJ1-3; unclear D gene. The CDR3 covers 15 residues. The V gene lost 1 base and the J gene lost 8 bases, with 15 bases spanning the gap. Germline lookup yields CDR1 LGHDT and CDR2 YNNKEL (reference sequence). CDR3 nucleotides: TGTGCCAGCAGCCAAGTCTCGGACTCCGGGCACACCATATATTTT. Translating gives CASSQVSDSGHTIYF.

The V gene is TRBV10-2, the J gene TRBJ1-5; TRBD1 aligns across 8 bases. Trimming cost V 2 bases and J 0 bases; bases outside gene matches: 9. CDR1 is WSHSY, CDR2 SAAADI, per germline. The CDR3 consists of 18 residues. This CDR3 reads CASSERTGWPYSNQPQHF. The CDR3 bases are TGCGCCAGCAGTGAGCGGACAGGGTGGCCGTATAGCAATCAGCCCCAGCATTTT.